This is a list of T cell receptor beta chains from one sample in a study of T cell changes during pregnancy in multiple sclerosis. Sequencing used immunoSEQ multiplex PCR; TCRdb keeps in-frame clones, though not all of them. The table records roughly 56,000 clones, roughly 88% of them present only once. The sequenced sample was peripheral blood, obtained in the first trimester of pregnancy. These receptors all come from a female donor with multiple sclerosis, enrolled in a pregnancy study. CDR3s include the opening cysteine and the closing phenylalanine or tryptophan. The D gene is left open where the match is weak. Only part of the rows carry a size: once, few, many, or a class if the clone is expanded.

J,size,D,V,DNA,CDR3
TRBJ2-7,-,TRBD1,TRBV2,TGTGCCAGCAGTCGTGACAGGGGCTACGAGCAGTACTTC,CASSRDRGYEQYF
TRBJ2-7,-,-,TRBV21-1,TGTGCCAGCAGCAAAGGGCAACCCCGCTCCTACGAGCAGTACTTC,CASSKGQPRSYEQYF
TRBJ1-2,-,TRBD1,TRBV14,TGTGCCAGCAGCCAAGGACAGGGGCCCCTCTATGGCTACACCTTC,CASSQGQGPLYGYTF
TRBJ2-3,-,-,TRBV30,TGTGCCTGGAGTGTACGATCGGCGGGGATCACAGATACGCAGTATTTT,CAWSVRSAGITDTQYF
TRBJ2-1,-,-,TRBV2,TGTGCCAGCAGTGAAGCCAAGAGAAACAATGAGCAGTTCTTC,CASSEAKRNNEQFF
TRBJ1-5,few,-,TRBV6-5,TGTGCCAGCAGTTATACCCAGGGGTCAAGTCAGCCCCAGCATTTT,CASSYTQGSSQPQHF
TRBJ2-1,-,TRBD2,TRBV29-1,TGCAGCGTTGGGGCGGGAGTATGGGTTGAGCAGTTCTTC,CSVGAGVWVEQFF
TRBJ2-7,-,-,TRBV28,TGTGCCAGCAAACCCGACAGGCGTTATTTAGACTACGAGCAGTACTTC,CASKPDRRYLDYEQYF
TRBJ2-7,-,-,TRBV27,TGTGCCAGCAGTTTATCGCACGGGGGATCCTACGAGCAGTACTTC,CASSLSHGGSYEQYF
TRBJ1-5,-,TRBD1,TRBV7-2,TGTGCCAGCAGTCTCGACAGGGGCGTATCCCCCCAGCATTTT,CASSLDRGVSPQHF
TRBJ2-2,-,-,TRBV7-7,TGTGCTAGCAGCTCACCGTGGGGGCCTAAGGCCGGGGAGCTGTTTTTT,CASSSPWGPKAGELFF
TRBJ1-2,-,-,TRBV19,TGTGCCAGTGAGAAGAAATATGGCTACACCTTC,CASEKKYGYTF
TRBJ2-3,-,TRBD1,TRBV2,TGTGCCAGCAGTCCCGGGACAGGGAGCACAGATACGCAGTATTTT,CASSPGTGSTDTQYF
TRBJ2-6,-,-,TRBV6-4,TGTGCCAGCAGTGACTCACAATCTGGGGCCAACGTCCTGACTTTC,CASSDSQSGANVLTF
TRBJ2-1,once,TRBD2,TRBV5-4,TGTGCCAGCAGCCGACTAGCGGGGGGACCTGGTGAGCAGTTCTTC,CASSRLAGGPGEQFF
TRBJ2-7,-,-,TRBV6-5,TGTGCCAGCAGTTACGATAACCCCGGGAGCGAGCAGTACTTC,CASSYDNPGSEQYF
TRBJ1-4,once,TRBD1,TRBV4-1,TGCGCCAGCAGCCGAGAGATCACAGGGGTTGGGGAAAAACTGTTTTTT,CASSREITGVGEKLFF
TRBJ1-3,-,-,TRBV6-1,TGTGCCAGCAACACAGAGTTCTCTGGAAACACCATATATTTT,CASNTEFSGNTIYF
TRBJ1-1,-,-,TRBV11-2,TGTGCCAGCAGCGTCGCCCGTAAGTTTGGGCCGGCACGAACTGAAGCTTTCTTT,CASSVARKFGPARTEAFF
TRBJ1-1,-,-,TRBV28,TGTGCCAGCAGTTTCGAGCGGCGGGCTTTCTTT,CASSFERRAFF
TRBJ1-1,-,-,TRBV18,TGTGCCAGCTCAATCAGACAGCCTGATACCACTGAAGCTTTCTTT,CASSIRQPDTTEAFF
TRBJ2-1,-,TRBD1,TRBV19,TGTGCCAGTAGTATAGTTCTGGGGACAGACTCTTCCTACAATGAGCAGTTCTTC,CASSIVLGTDSSYNEQFF
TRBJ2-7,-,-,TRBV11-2,TGTGCCAGCAGCTTCCAGGGAAACGAGCAGTACTTC,CASSFQGNEQYF
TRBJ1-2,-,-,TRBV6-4,TGTGCCAGCAGTGAGGGGGCGCCGACGTATGGCTACACCTTC,CASSEGAPTYGYTF
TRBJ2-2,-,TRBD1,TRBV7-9,TGTGCCAGCAGCTTCCCGACAGGGATAATCGCCGGGGAGCTGTTTTTT,CASSFPTGIIAGELFF
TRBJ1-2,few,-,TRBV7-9,TGTGCCAGCAGCTACGGGACACCCGATTCTCATGGCTACACCTTC,CASSYGTPDSHGYTF
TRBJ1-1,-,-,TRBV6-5,TGTGCCAGCATCCTGTGGGGGGGTTCGGGCACTGAAGCTTTCTTT,CASILWGGSGTEAFF
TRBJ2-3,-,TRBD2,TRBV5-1,TGCGCCAGCAGCTTAGAGCGGGAGACGGGCACAGATACGCAGTATTTT,CASSLERETGTDTQYF
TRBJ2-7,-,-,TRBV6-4,TGTGCCTCCCAGGAGGACAGCTTGGGACCCTACGAGCAGTACTTC,CASQEDSLGPYEQYF
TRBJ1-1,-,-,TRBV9,TGTGCCAGCAGCCCCCTGGGGGGAACTGTGAACACTGAAGCTTTCTTT,CASSPLGGTVNTEAFF
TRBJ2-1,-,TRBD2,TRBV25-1,TGTGCCAGCAAGGGACTAGCGGGGGTTAGGCAGTTCTTC,CASKGLAGVRQFF
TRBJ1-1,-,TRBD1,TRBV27,TGTGCCAGCAGTGGGGGACAGGGGAACACTGAAGCTTTCTTT,CASSGGQGNTEAFF
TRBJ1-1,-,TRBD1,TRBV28,TGTGCCAGCAGTTGGGACAGGGTATCCACTGAAGCTTTCTTT,CASSWDRVSTEAFF
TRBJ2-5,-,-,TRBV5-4,TGTGCCAGCAGCTTGGTCGTGGGGCACGAGACCCAGTACTTC,CASSLVVGHETQYF
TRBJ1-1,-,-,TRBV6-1,TGTGCCAGCAGTTTGGGAGGGGGCACTGAAGCTTTCTTT,CASSLGGGTEAFF
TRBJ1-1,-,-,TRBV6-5,TGTGCCAGCAGTAGCTTCTTGAACACTGAAGCTTTCTTT,CASSSFLNTEAFF
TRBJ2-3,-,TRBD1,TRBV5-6,TGTGCCAGCAGCTCGACAGGGGTCGCAGATACGCAGTATTTT,CASSSTGVADTQYF
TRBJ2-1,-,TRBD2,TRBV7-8,TGTGCCAGCAGCTCCCGACTAGCGGCTTCCTACAATGAGCAGTTCTTC,CASSSRLAASYNEQFF
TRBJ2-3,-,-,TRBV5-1,TGCGCCAGCAGAATACAGGGATCCATCACAGATACGCAGTATTTT,CASRIQGSITDTQYF
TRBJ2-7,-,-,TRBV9,TGTGCCAGCAGCGTGTCTCCTGTCCCGGGGTTCTACGAGCAGTACTTC,CASSVSPVPGFYEQYF
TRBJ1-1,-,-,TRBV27,TGTGCCAGCAGGTCCTCGACAGAGAACACTGAAGCTTTCTTT,CASRSSTENTEAFF
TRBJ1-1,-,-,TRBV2,TGTGCCAGCAGGGGAGGGGTCTCGAACACTGAAGCTTTCTTT,CASRGGVSNTEAFF
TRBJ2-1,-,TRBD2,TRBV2,TGTGCCAGCAGGACTCTAGCGGGTCCTTCCTACAATGAGCAGTTCTTC,CASRTLAGPSYNEQFF
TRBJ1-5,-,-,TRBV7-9,TGTGCCAGCAGCCCCTCGTCGGGTGATCAGCCCCAGCATTTT,CASSPSSGDQPQHF
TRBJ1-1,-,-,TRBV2,TGTGCCAGCAGTGATCGGGAGGATGGCACTGAAGCTTTCTTT,CASSDREDGTEAFF
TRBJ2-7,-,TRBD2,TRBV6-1,TGTGCCAGCAGTGAAAGGTCTTTGGGACTAGCGGGGAACCCTTCCTACGAGCAGTACTTC,CASSERSLGLAGNPSYEQYF
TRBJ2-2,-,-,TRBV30,TGTGCCTGGAAAGTAGCGGAAGCAGACACCGGGGAGCTGTTTTTT,CAWKVAEADTGELFF
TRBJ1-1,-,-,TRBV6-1,TGTGCCAGCAGTGAAGGGAGCGAGAACACTGAAGCTTTCTTT,CASSEGSENTEAFF
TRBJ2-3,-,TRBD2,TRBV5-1,TGCGCCAGCAGCCTCCAGACTAGCGGGAGGGTTGTAGATACGCAGTATTTT,CASSLQTSGRVVDTQYF
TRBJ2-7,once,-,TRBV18,TGTGCCAGCTCACCTTCTACTAGCTCCTACGAGCAGTACTTC,CASSPSTSSYEQYF
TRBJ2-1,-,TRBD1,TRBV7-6,TGTGCCAGCAGCCTCCGGGACCCTACGCCAACAGGGGGGAATGAGCAGTTCTTC,CASSLRDPTPTGGNEQFF
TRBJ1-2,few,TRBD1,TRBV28,TGTGCCAGCAGTCTAGGGACAGGGAACTATGGCTACACCTTC,CASSLGTGNYGYTF
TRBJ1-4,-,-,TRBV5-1,TGCGCCAGCAGCTTGGGCCGCGGGGCCGAAAAACTGTTTTTT,CASSLGRGAEKLFF
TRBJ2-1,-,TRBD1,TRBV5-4,TGTGCCAGCAGCTCAGACAGGGGGAACCATGAGCAGTTCTTC,CASSSDRGNHEQFF
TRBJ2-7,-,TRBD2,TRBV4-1,TGCGCCAGCAGCCAGGATCGACTAGCGGGAGCCCACGAGCAGTACTTC,CASSQDRLAGAHEQYF
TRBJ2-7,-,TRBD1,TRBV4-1,TGCGCCAGCAGCCAAGGACAGGGTAATTACGAGCAGTACTTC,CASSQGQGNYEQYF
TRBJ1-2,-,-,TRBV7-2,TGTGCCAGCAGCTCAATCAGGGAAGACAGTGGCTACACCTTC,CASSSIREDSGYTF
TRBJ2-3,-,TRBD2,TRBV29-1,TGCAGCGTTGACGAAGCGGGAGGGCCGATAGATACGCAGTATTTT,CSVDEAGGPIDTQYF
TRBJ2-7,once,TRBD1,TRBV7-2,TGTGCCAGCAGCTTAGGCAGGGGGTCCTACGAGCAGTACTTC,CASSLGRGSYEQYF
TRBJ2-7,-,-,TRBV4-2,TGTGCCAGCAGCCAAGCGGTGGGGGGTTACGAGCAGTACTTC,CASSQAVGGYEQYF